The sequence of this T cell receptor beta chain was determined in a study of blood T cells in healthy people across ages. For the second PCR, which ran for 7 to 11 cycles, a sample-barcoded 5' primer and a J-beta primer mix were used. TCRdb passed the 5' RACE reads through MiXCR, listing each CDR3 protein once. The sample lists about 800,000 distinct CDR3 sequences; roughly 50% were seen once. After removal of 5 bases from V and 6 bases from J, the junction contained 6 bases not matched to a gene. The CDR3 consists of 13 residues. The germline V gene encodes CDR1 KGHSH and CDR2 LQKENI. The sample was blood. V gene TRBV18 combines with J gene TRBJ1-2; the match to TRBD1 covers 7 bases. The receptor was isolated from a young man in good health. CDR3 sequence (DNA): TGTGCCAGCTCAGCCGAGGGACAGAATGGCTACACCTTC. Residues: CASSAEGQNGYTF.